This T cell receptor (beta chain) was captured by sequencing in a study of cytomegalovirus exposure and HLA in healthy donors. The PCR employed 60 Vbeta primers together with 13 Jbeta primers. Measured with immunoSEQ multiplex PCR; TCRdb has only the in-frame clones, and not every one. This sample has about 59,000 clones, with approximately 80% found just once. There were likely unrecorded immune exposures, though donors were nominally healthy when sampled. This CDR3 contains 16 residues. Losses at the gene ends were 4 bases for V and 2 bases for J; bases not matched to a gene: 9. CDR1 and CDR2 from the germline V gene are SNHLY and FYNNEI.

The TCR comes from a human donor in good health. The V call is TRBV2, the J call TRBJ2-5; 8 nucleotides align to TRBD1. Sequenced: PBMCs. The CDR3 loop reads CASSGRTGPEQETQYF. The CDR3 DNA is TGTGCCAGCAGTGGAAGGACAGGGCCTGAGCAAGAGACCCAGTACTTC.